The present T cell receptor beta chain was sequenced within a study of cytomegalovirus exposure and HLA in healthy donors. Overall study results and limits: Reported performance of the classifier showed diagnosis of cytomegalovirus status with high specificity and sensitivity. The authors listed roughly 150 TCR beta chains as cytomegalovirus-associated. Many donors shared some public TCRs, even though most TCR sequences were rare. That first-cohort TCR clusters tended to co-occur in the 95 to 150 validation repertoires was found in a later analysis.

The CDR3 sequence is 13 residues long. The germline CDR1 and CDR2 sequences are WNHNN and SYGVQD (reference sequence). V gave up 9 bases and J gave up 6 bases, with 15 bases separating them. Sequencing used immunoSEQ multiplex PCR; TCRdb keeps in-frame clones, though not all of them. This table has under 200,000 clones, roughly nine tenths appearing once. For this clone: The antigen is undetermined.

The sequencing input was PBMCs. The sequence came from a woman between 25 and 40 years old in good health and CMV-seronegative. This rearrangement joins TRBV10-1 to TRBJ2-1, with D maybe TRBD2 (6 bases). CDR3 in amino acids: CARGDSLLNEQFF. CDR3 coding DNA: TGCGCCAGAGGGGACTCCCTCCTCAATGAGCAGTTCTTC.